The clone carrying this TCR beta chain has at least ten counts. Antigen unknown. This record belongs to a study of T cells after yellow fever vaccination. Findings and caveats of the study: The secondary response was weaker but peaked faster, day 5 versus 15.

TCRdb called the 5' RACE reads again in MiXCR, with one record for every CDR3 protein. The sample has some 350,000 distinct CDR3 sequences, 6.2% seen once. Germline CDR1 and CDR2: SQVTM and ANQGSEA. This CDR3 spans 14 amino acids. Trimming took 8 bases from V and 3 from J; bases not matched to a gene: 7. This chain joins TRBV29-1 and TRBJ2-3; TRBD1 agrees at 11 bases. The origin of this receptor is a man aged 30 to 39 who received the YFV17D yellow fever vaccine. This specimen consisted of PBMCs, obtained 5 days after the yellow fever booster vaccination. CDR3 sequence (DNA): TGCAGCTCTTCCCGGGACAGGGGGACAGATACGCAGTATTTT. Residues: CSSSRDRGTDTQYF.